This TCR beta chain was captured in a study of response to subunit inactivated influenza vaccine. TCRdb independently ran MiXCR on the RT-PCR reads; one entry per CDR3 protein. The sample comprises fewer than 750,000 distinct CDR3 sequences, 11% to 15% of which are singletons, and around 10% rests with the top ten. The study, taken as a whole, reports: Authors suggested that a seasonal influenza vaccination recruits few new T cells each time.

The CDR3 is 12 amino acids. The V end was cut by 8 bases, the J end by 8 bases, with 13 bases between. CDR1 and CDR2 from the germline V gene are SNHLY and FYNNEI. Of note for this clonotype: The antigen remains undetermined.

This chain joins TRBV2 and TRBJ2-1, with D tentatively TRBD2 (6 bases). Sequencing used PBMCs from blood, obtained approximately 13 days after vaccination. The clonotype comes from a middle-aged man who received an inactivated influenza vaccine. CDR3 in DNA: TGTGCCAGCGGGGAGGCTAGCTATGAGCAGTTCTTC. It codes for CASGEASYEQFF.